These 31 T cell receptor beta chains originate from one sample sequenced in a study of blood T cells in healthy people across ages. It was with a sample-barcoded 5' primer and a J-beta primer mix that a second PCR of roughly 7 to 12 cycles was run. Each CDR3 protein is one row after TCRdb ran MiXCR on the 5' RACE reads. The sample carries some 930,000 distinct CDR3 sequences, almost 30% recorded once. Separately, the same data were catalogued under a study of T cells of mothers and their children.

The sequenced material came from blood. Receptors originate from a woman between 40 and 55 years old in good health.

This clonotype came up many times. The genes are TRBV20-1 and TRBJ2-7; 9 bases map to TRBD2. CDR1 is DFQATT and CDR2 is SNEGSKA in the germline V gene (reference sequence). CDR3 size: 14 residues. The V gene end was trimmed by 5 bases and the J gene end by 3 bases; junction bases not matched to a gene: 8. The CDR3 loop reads CSAGRLAAIYEQYF. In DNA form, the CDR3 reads TGCAGTGCTGGAAGACTAGCGGCGATCTACGAGCAGTACTTC.

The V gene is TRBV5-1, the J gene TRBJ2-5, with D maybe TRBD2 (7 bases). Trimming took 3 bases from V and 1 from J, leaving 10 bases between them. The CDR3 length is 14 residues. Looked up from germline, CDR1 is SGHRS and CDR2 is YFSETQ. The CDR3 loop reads CASSWGGVQETQYF. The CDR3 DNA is TGCGCCAGCAGCTGGGGGGGCGTCCAAGAGACCCAGTACTTC.

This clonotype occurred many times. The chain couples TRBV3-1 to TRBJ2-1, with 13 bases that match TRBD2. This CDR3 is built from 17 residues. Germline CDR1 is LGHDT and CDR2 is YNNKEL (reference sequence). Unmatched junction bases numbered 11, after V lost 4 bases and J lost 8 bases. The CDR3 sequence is CASSRQRLAGGRDEQFF. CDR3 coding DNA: TGTGCCAGCAGCCGCCAGAGACTAGCGGGGGGACGCGATGAGCAGTTCTTC.

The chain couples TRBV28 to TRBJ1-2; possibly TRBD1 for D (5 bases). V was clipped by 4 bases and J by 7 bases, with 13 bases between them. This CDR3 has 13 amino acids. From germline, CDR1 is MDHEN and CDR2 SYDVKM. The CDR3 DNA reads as TGTGCCAGCAGTTATCCGGGACCCAGTGGCTACACCTTC. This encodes CASSYPGPSGYTF.

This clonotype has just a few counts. For the CDR3, the DNA is TGTGCCAGCAGCGGTACCTCCCGTGAAGGACAGGGCTACAATGAGCAGTTCTTC. Its translation is CASSGTSREGQGYNEQFF. This rearrangement joins TRBV9 to TRBJ2-1, with 8 bases that match TRBD1. The J segment lost 3 bases and the V segment lost 3 bases, leaving 14 bases of the junction unmatched. The CDR3 sequence is 18 residues long. Germline V gene data show CDR1 as SGDLS and CDR2 as YYNGEE.

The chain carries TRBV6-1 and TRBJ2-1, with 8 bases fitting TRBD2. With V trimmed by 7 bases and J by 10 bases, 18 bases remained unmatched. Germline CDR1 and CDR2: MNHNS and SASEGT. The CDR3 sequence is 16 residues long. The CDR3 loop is CASTPSGDSGVGEQFF. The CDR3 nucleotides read TGTGCCAGCACTCCCTCGGGGGATAGCGGGGTAGGCGAGCAGTTCTTC.

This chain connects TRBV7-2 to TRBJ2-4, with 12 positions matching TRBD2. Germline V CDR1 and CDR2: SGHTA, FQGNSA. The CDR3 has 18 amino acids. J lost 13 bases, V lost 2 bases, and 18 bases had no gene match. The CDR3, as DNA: TGTGCCAGCAGCTTAAGTTTGGCTAGCGGGGGGGTAGGGAATGAGCAGTACTTC. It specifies CASSLSLASGGVGNEQYF.

CDR3 residues: CASSPQPGLSYEQYF. For the CDR3, the DNA is TGTGCCAGCAGCCCTCAACCGGGACTTTCCTACGAGCAGTACTTC. This rearrangement joins TRBV7-2 to TRBJ2-7, with D perhaps matching TRBD2 (6 bases). Germline V CDR1 and CDR2: SGHTA, FQGNSA. The V and J ends lost 5 bases and 1 base respectively, with 15 bases between them. This CDR3 region has 15 residues. The full variable domain, completed using reference TRBV7-2 and TRBJ2-7, is GAGVSQSPSNKVTEKGKDVELRCDPISGHTALYWYRQSLGQGLEFLIYFQGNSAPDKSGLPSDRFSAERTGGSVSTLTIQRTQQEDSAVYLCASSPQPGLSYEQYFGPGTRLTVT.

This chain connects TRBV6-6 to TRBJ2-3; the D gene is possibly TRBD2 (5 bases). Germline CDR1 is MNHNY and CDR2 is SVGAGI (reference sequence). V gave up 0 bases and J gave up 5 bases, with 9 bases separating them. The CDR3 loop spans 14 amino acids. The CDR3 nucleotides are TGTGCCAGCAGTTACTCACTAGTCGAAGATACGCAGTATTTT. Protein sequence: CASSYSLVEDTQYF.

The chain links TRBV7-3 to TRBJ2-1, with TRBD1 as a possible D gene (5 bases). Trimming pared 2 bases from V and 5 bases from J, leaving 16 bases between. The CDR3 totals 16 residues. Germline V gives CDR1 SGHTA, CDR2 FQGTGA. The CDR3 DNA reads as TGTGCCAGCAGCTTATCGGCAGGGTGGTCGGACAATGAGCAGTTCTTC. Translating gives CASSLSAGWSDNEQFF.

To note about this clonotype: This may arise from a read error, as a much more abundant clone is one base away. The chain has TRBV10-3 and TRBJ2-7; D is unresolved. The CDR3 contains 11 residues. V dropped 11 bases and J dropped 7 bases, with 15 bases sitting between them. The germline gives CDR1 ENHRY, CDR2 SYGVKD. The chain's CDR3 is CALGRREEQYF. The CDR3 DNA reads TGTGCCCTCGGGCGTCGCGAGGAGCAGTACTTC.

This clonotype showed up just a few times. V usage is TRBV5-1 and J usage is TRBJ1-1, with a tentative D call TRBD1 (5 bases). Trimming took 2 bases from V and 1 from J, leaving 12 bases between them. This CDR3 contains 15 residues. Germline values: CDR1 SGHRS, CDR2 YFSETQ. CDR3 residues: CASSLQTGENTEAFF. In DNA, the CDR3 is TGCGCCAGCAGCTTACAGACGGGGGAGAACACTGAAGCTTTCTTT.

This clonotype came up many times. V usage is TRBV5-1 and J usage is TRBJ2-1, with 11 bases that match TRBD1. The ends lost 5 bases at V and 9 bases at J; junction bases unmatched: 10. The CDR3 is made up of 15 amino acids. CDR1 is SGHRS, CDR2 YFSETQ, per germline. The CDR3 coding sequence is TGCGCCAGCAGTCCCGGGACAGGGGGTCTCACTGAGCAGTTCTTC. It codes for CASSPGTGGLTEQFF.

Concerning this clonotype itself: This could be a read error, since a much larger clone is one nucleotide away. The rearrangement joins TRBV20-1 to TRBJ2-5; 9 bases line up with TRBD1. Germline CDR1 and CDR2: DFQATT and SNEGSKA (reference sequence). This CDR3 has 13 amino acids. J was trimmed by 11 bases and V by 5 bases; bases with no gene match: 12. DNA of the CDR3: TGCAGTGCTGGCGGACAGGGGAACAATGAGCAGTACTTC. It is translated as CSAGGQGNNEQYF.

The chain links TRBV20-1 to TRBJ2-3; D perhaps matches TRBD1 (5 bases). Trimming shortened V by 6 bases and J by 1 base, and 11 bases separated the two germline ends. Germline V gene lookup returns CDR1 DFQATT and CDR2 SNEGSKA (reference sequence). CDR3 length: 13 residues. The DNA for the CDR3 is TGCAGTGCGCCTGGGGCCGGCACAGATACGCAGTATTTT. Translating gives CSAPGAGTDTQYF.

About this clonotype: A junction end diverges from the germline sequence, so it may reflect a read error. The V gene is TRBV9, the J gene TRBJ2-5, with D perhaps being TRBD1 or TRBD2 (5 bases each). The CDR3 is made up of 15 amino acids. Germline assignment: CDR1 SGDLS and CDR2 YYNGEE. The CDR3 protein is CASSAGLGPEEAQYF. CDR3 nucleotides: TGTGCCAGCAGCGCAGGATTGGGACCAGAAGAGGCCCAGTACTTC.

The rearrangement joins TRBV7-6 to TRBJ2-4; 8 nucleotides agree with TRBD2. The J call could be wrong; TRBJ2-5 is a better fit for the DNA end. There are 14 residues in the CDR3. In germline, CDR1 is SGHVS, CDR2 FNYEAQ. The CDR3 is CASSFGAGAETQYF. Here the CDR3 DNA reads TGTGCCAGCAGCTTTGGAGCGGGAGCGGAGACCCAGTACTTC.

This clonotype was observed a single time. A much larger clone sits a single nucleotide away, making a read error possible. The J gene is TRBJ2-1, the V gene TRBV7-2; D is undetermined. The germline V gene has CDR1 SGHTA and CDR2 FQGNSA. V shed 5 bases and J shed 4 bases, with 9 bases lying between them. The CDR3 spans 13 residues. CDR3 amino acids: CASSLPLYNEQFF. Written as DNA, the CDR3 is TGTGCCAGCAGCCTCCCCCTGTACAATGAGCAGTTCTTC. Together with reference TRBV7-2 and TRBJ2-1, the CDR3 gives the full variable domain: GAGVSQSPSNKVTEKGKDVELRCDPISGHTALYWYRQSLGQGLEFLIYFQGNSAPDKSGLPSDRFSAERTGGSVSTLTIQRTQQEDSAVYLCASSLPLYNEQFFGPGTRLTVL.

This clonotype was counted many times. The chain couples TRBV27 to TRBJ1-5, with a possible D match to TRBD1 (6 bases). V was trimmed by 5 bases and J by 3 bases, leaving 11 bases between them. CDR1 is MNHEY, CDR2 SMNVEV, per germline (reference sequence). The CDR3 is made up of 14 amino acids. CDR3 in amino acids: CASSPGQINQPQHF. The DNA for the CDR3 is TGTGCCAGCAGTCCCGGACAGATCAATCAGCCCCAGCATTTT.

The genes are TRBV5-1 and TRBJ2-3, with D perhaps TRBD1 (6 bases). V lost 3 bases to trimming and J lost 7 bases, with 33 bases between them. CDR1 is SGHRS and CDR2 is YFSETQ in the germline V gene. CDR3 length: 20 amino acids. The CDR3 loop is CASSSPGLNQDSPSRHTQYF. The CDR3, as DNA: TGCGCCAGCAGCTCCCCGGGCCTCAACCAGGACAGTCCGTCTCGACATACGCAGTATTTT. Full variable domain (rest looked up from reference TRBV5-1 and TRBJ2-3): KAGVTQTPRYLIKTRGQQVTLSCSPISGHRSVSWYQQTPGQGLQFLFEYFSETQRNKGNFPGRFSGRQFSNSRSEMNVSTLELGDSALYLCASSSPGLNQDSPSRHTQYFGPGTRLTVL.

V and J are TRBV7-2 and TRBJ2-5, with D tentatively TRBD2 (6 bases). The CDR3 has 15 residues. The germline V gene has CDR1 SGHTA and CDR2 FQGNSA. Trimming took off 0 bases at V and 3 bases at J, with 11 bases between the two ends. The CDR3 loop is CASSLARGLKETQYF. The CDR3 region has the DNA TGTGCCAGCAGCTTAGCCCGGGGACTTAAAGAGACCCAGTACTTC.

The CDR3 loop reads CATNPRQGAYGYTF. The CDR3 nucleotides are TGTGCCACCAATCCTCGACAGGGGGCCTATGGCTACACCTTC. This rearrangement joins TRBV24-1 to TRBJ1-2; TRBD1 matches 10 bases. The CDR3 has 14 amino acids. In germline, CDR1 is KGHDR, CDR2 SFDVKD. The V and J ends lost 8 bases and 4 bases, in that order; junction bases with no gene match: 6.

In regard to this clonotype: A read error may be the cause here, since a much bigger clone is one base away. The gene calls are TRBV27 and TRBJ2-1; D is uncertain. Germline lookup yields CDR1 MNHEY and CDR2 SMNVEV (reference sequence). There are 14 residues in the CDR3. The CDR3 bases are TGTACCAGCAGTTTGAGGCGCTCCTACAATGAGCAGTTCTTC. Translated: CTSSLRRSYNEQFF.

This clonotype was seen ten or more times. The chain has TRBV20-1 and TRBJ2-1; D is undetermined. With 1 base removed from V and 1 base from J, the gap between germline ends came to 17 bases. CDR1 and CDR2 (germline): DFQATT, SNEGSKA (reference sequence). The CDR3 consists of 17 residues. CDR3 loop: CSARVPLRFGSYNEQFF. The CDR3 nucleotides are TGCAGTGCTAGAGTCCCCCTACGATTCGGTTCCTACAATGAGCAGTTCTTC.

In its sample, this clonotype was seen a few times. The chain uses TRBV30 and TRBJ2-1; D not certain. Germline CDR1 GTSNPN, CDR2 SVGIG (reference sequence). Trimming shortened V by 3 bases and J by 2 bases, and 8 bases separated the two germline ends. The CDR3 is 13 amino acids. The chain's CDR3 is CAWSWGTYNEQFF. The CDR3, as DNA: TGTGCCTGGAGCTGGGGAACCTACAATGAGCAGTTCTTC.

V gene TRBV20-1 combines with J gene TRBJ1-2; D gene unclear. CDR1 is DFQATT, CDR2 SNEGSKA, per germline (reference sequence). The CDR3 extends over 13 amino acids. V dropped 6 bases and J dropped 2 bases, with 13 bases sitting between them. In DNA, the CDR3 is TGCAGTGCCCGACCGGAGAGCAACTATGGCTACACCTTC. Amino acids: CSARPESNYGYTF.

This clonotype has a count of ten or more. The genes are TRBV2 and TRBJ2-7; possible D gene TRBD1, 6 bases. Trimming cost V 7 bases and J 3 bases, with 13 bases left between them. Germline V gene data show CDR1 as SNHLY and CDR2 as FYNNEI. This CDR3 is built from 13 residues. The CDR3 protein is CASMMDSFYEQYF. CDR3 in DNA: TGTGCCAGCATGATGGACAGCTTCTACGAGCAGTACTTC. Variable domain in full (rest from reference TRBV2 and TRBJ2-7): EPEVTQTPSHQVTQMGQEVILRCVPISNHLYFYWYRQILGQKVEFLVSFYNNEISEKSEIFDDQFSVERPDGSNFTLKIRSTKLEDSAMYFCASMMDSFYEQYFGPGTRLTVT.

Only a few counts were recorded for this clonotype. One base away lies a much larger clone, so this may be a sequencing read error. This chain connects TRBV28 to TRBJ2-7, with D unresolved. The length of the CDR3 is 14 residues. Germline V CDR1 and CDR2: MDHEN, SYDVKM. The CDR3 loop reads CAGSAHDGAYEQYF. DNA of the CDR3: TGTGCCGGCAGTGCCCACGACGGTGCCTACGAGCAGTACTTC.

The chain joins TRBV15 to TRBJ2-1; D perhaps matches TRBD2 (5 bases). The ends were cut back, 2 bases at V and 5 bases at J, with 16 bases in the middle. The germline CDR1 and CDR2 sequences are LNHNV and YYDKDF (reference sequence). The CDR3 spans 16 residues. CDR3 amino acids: CATSRTQSRADNEQFF. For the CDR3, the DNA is TGTGCCACCAGCAGAACACAGTCGCGGGCTGACAATGAGCAGTTCTTC.

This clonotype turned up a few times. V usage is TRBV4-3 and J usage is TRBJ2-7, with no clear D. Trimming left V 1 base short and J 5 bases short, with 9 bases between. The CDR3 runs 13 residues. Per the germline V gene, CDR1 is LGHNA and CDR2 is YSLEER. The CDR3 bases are TGCGCCAGCAGCCAAGCGAGAGGACACGAGCAGTACTTC. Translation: CASSQARGHEQYF.

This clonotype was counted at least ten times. Here the CDR3 reads CASSLEYSNQPQHF. In nucleotides, the CDR3 is TGTGCCAGCAGTTTGGAGTATAGCAATCAGCCCCAGCATTTT. The rearrangement uses TRBV27 and TRBJ1-5; no firm D call. In germline, CDR1 is MNHEY, CDR2 SMNVEV (reference sequence). V dropped 3 bases and J dropped 0 bases, with 6 bases sitting between them. The CDR3 spans 14 residues.